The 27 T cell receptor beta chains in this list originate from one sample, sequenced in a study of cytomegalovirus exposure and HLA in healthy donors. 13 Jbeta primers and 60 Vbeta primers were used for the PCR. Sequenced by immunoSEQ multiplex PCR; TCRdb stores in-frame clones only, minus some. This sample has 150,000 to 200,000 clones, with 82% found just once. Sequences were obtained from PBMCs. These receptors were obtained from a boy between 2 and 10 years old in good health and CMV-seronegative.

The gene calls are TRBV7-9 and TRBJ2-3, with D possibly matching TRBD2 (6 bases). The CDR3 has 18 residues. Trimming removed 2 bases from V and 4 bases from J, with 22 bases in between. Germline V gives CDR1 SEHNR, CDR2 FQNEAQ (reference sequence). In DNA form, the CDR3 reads TGTGCCAGCAGCTTATCTTTCGGGGACTCCCGTGGCGCAGATACGCAGTATTTT. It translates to CASSLSFGDSRGADTQYF.

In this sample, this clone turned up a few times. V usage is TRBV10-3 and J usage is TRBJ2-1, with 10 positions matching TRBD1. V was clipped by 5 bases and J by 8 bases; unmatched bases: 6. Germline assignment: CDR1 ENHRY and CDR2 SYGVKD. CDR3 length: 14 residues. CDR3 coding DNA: TGTGCCATCAGTCGGGACAGGGGATTATATGAGCAGTTCTTC. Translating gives CAISRDRGLYEQFF.

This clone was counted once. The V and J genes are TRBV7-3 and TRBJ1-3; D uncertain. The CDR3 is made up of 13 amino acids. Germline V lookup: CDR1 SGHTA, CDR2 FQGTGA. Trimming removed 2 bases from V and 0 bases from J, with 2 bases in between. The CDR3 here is CASSLHSGNTIYF. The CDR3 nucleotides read TGTGCCAGCAGCTTACACTCTGGAAACACCATATATTTT.

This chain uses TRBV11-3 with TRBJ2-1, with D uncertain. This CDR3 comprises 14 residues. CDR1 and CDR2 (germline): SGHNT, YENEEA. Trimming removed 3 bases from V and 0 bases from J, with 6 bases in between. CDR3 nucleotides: TGTGCCAGCAGCTTTAGTAGCTCCTACAATGAGCAGTTCTTC. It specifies CASSFSSSYNEQFF.

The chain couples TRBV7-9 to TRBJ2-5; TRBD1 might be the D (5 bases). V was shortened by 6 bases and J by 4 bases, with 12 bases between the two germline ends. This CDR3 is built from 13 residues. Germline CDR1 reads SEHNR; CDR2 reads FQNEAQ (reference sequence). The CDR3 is CASRSTGLETQYF. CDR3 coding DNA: TGTGCCAGCAGATCAACAGGTTTAGAGACCCAGTACTTC. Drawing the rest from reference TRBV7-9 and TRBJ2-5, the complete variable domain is DTGVSQNPRHKITKRGQNVTFRCDPISEHNRLYWYRQTLGQGPEFLTYFQNEAQLEKSRLLSDRFSAERPKGSFSTLEIQRTEQGDSAMYLCASRSTGLETQYFGPGTRLLVL.

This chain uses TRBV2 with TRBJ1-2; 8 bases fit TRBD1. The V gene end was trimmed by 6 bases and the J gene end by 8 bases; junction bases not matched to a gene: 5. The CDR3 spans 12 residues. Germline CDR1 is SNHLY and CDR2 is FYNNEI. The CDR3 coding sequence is TGTGCCAGCAGCGAGGACAGGGAAGGCTACACCTTC. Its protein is CASSEDREGYTF.

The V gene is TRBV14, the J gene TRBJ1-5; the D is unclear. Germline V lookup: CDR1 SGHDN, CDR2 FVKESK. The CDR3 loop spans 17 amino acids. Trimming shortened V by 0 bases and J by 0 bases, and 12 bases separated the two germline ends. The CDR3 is CASSQDAVIYSNQPQHF. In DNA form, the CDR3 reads TGTGCCAGCAGCCAAGACGCCGTCATCTATAGCAATCAGCCCCAGCATTTT.

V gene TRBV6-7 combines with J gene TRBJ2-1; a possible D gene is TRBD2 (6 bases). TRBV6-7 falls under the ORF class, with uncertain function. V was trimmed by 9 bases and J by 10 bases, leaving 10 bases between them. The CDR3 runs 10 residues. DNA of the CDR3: TGTGCCAGTTGTGGGGGGGAGCAGTTCTTC. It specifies CASCGGEQFF.

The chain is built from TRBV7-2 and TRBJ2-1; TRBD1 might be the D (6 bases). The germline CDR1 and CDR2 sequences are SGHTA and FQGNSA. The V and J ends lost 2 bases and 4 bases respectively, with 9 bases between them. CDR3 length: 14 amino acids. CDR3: CASSLQGYYNEQFF. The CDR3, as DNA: TGTGCCAGCAGCTTACAGGGGTATTACAATGAGCAGTTCTTC.

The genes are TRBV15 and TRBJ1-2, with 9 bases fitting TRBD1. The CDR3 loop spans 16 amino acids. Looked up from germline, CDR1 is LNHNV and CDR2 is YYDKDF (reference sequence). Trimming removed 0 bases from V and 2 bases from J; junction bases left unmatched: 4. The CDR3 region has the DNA TGTGCCACCAGCAGAGACCCGGGACAGGGAAACTATGGCTACACCTTC. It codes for CATSRDPGQGNYGYTF.

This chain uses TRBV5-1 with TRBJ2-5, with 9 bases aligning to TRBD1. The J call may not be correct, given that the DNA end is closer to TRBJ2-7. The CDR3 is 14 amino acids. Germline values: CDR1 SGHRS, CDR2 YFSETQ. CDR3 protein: CASSAQGALTEQYF. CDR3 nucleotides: TGCGCCAGCAGCGCACAGGGGGCGCTTACCGAGCAGTACTTC.

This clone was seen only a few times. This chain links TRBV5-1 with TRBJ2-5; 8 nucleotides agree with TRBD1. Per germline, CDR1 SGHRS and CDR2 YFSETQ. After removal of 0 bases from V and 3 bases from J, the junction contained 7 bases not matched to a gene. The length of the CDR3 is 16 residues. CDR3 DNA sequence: TGCGCCAGCAGCTTGGGACCGCGACAGGGGAAAGAGACCCAGTACTTC. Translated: CASSLGPRQGKETQYF.

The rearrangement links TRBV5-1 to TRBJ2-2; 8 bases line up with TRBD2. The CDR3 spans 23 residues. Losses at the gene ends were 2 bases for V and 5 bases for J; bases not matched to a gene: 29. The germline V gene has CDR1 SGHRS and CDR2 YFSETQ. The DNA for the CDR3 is TGCGCCAGCAGCTTCGAGGCGCCAGCAGCTTGGGGGAGCGGGGGCCCTCCAACCGGGGAGCTGTTTTTT. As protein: CASSFEAPAAWGSGGPPTGELFF.

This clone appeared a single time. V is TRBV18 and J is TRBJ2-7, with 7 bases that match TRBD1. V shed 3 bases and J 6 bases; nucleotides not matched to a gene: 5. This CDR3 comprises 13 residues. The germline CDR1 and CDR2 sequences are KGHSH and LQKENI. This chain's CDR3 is CASSPDRTSEQYF. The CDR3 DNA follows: TGTGCCAGCTCACCGGACAGGACCTCCGAGCAGTACTTC.

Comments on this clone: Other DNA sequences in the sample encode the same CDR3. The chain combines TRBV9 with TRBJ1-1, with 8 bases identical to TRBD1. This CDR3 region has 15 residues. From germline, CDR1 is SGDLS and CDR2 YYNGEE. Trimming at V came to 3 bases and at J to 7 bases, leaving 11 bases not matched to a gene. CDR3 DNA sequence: TGTGCCAGCAGCGCCGGACAGGGAGCGGGATTTGAAGCTTTCTTT. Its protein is CASSAGQGAGFEAFF.

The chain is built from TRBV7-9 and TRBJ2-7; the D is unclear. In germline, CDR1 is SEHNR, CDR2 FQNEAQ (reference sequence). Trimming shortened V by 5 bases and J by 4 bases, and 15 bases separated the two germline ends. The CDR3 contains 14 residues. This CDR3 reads CASSLREAWYEQYF. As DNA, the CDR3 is TGTGCCAGCAGCCTACGAGAAGCCTGGTACGAGCAGTACTTC.

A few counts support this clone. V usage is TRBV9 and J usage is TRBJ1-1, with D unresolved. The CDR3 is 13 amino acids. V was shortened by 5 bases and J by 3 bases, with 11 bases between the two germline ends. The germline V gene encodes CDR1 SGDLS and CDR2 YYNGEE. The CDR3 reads CASSYGLYTEAFF. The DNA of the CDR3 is TGTGCCAGCAGTTATGGCCTCTACACTGAAGCTTTCTTT.

The CDR3 here is CASSRGNTYEQYF. The CDR3 nucleotides read TGTGCCAGCAGTCGAGGTAACACCTACGAGCAGTACTTC. The chain uses TRBV27 and TRBJ2-7; no clear D. CDR1 is MNHEY, CDR2 SMNVEV, per germline (reference sequence). V lost 5 bases and J 2 bases, leaving 10 bases between the germline ends. The CDR3 has 13 residues.

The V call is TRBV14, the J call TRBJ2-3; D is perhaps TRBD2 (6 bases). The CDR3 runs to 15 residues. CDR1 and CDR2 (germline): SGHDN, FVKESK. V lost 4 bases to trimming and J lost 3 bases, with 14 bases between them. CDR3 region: CASSLRGSGTDTQYF. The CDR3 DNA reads TGTGCCAGCAGCCTTAGAGGGAGCGGGACAGATACGCAGTATTTT.

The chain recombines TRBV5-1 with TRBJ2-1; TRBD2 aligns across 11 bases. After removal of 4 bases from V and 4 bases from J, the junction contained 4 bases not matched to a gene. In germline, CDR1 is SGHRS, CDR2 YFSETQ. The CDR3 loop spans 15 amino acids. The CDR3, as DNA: TGCGCCAGCAGCCCGACTAGCGGGGTGTACAATGAGCAGTTCTTC. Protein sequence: CASSPTSGVYNEQFF.

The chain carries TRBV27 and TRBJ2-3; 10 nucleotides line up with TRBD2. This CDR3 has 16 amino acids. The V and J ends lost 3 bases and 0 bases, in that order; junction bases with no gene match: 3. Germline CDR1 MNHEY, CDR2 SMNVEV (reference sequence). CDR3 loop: CASSFRTSGSTDTQYF. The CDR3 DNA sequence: TGTGCCAGCAGTTTCCGGACTAGCGGAAGCACAGATACGCAGTATTTT.

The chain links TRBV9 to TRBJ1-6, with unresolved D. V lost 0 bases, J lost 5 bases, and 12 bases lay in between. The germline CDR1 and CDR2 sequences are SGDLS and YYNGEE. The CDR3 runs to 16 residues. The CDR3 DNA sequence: TGTGCCAGCAGCGTAGGACCTGCGGAGGATAATTCACCCCTCCACTTT. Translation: CASSVGPAEDNSPLHF.

CDR3 nucleotides: TGTGCCAGCAGCTTCGCCCAGGGGTACAATGAGCAGTTCTTC. This sequence encodes CASSFAQGYNEQFF. The chain combines TRBV7-3 with TRBJ2-1; TRBD1 is a possible D gene (6 bases). Trimming took 3 bases from V and 4 from J, leaving 10 bases between them. This CDR3 has 14 amino acids. From germline, CDR1 is SGHTA and CDR2 FQGTGA.

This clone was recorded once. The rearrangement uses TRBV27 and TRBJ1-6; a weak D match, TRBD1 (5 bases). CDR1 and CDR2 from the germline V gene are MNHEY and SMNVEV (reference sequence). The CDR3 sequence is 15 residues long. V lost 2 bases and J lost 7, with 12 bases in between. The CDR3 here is CASSLHQGSNSPLHF. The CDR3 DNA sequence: TGTGCCAGCAGTTTACACCAGGGCTCCAATTCACCCCTCCACTTT.

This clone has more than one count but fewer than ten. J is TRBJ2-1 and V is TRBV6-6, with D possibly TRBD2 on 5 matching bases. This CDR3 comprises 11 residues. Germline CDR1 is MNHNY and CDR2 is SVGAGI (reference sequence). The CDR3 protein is CAAAVRGEQFF. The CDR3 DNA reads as TGTGCTGCAGCAGTTCGGGGTGAGCAGTTCTTC.

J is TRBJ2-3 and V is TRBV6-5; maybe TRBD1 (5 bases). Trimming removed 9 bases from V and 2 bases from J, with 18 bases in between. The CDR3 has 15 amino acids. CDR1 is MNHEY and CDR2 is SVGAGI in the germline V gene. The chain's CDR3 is CASHETGALTDTQYF. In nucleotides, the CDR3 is TGTGCCAGTCATGAGACTGGGGCCCTCACAGATACGCAGTATTTT.

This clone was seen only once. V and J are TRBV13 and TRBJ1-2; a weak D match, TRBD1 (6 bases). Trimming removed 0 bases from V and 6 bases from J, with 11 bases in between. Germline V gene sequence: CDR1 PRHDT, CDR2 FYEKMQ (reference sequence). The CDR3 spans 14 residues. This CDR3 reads CASSLGRGSDGYTF. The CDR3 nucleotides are TGTGCCAGCAGCTTAGGCAGGGGAAGCGATGGCTACACCTTC.